This entry lists 15 T cell receptor beta chains sequenced from one sample in a study of vaccination and CD4 T cells after COVID-19. The Oncomine TCR Beta short-read assay sequenced DNA from cultured CD4+ T cells. TCRdb re-analysed the PCR reads in MiXCR, keeping a single row per CDR3 protein. The sample yields approximately 13,000 distinct CDR3 sequences, about 29% seen once. The treatment denotes: approximately 11-day PBMC culture with coronavirus spike peptide pools or control peptides (ViraFEST assay). No antigen has been assigned to these receptors. The source was CD4+ T cells from blood, cultured in vitro, collected before SARS-CoV-2 vaccination. The source is a human donor who received a COVID-19 vaccine.

The chain links TRBV19 to TRBJ1-2; unclear D gene. Germline CDR1 reads LNHDA; CDR2 reads SQIVND (reference sequence). V gave up 3 bases and J gave up 4 bases, with 15 bases separating them. There are 15 residues in the CDR3. CDR3 protein: CASSMVADRIYGYTF. As DNA, the CDR3 is TGTGCCAGTAGTATGGTAGCGGATCGTATCTATGGCTACACCTTC.

This clonotype was seen a handful of times. The chain carries TRBV5-6 and TRBJ2-3; 8 bases line up with TRBD1. From germline, CDR1 is SGHDT and CDR2 YYEEEE. The J segment lost 0 bases and the V segment lost 4 bases, leaving 7 bases of the junction unmatched. The CDR3 runs to 16 residues. The CDR3 region has the DNA TGTGCCAGCAGCCCAGGGCCAGGGGGCAGCACAGATACGCAGTATTTT. As protein: CASSPGPGGSTDTQYF.

V gene TRBV6-1 combines with J gene TRBJ2-2; D remains ambiguous. The CDR3 spans 17 residues. Trimming left V 6 bases short and J 3 bases short, with 20 bases between. Germline lookup yields CDR1 MNHNS and CDR2 SASEGT. CDR3 loop: CASRTSSVSWDTGELFF. The DNA of the CDR3 is TGTGCCAGCAGGACCTCATCCGTGAGTTGGGACACCGGGGAGCTGTTTTTT.

This chain links TRBV5-1 with TRBJ2-7, with D possibly being TRBD1 or TRBD2 (7 bases each). The V and J ends lost 0 bases and 5 bases respectively, with 18 bases between them. Germline V lookup: CDR1 SGHRS, CDR2 YFSETQ. CDR3 length equals 16 residues. In DNA form, the CDR3 reads TGCGCCAGCAGCTTGGCCGGGGGGACAGTTACCAACGAGCAGTACTTC. Residues: CASSLAGGTVTNEQYF.

The rearrangement links TRBV20-1 to TRBJ2-5; 11 bases fit TRBD1. Germline trimming cut 3 bases from V and 7 bases from J; bases unmatched to any gene: 7. CDR3 length: 14 amino acids. CDR1 DFQATT and CDR2 SNEGSKA come from the germline V gene (reference sequence). The CDR3 region is CSARDGGTGGTQYF. CDR3 bases: TGCAGTGCTAGGGATGGGGGGACAGGGGGGACCCAGTACTTC.

The chain joins TRBV5-1 to TRBJ2-5; 9 bases line up with TRBD1. The germline CDR1 and CDR2 sequences are SGHRS and YFSETQ. This CDR3 contains 14 residues. V shed 6 bases and J 5 bases; nucleotides not matched to a gene: 8. This CDR3 is CASNTRTGEETQYF. The CDR3, as DNA: TGCGCCAGCAATACCAGGACAGGGGAGGAGACCCAGTACTTC.

V and J are TRBV19 and TRBJ2-2, with D maybe TRBD2 (6 bases). Germline CDR1 is LNHDA and CDR2 is SQIVND (reference sequence). The CDR3 has 14 residues. Between the trimmed V and J ends, which lost 1 base and 5 bases, there was a span of 8 bases. CDR3: CASSIGRDTGELFF. For the CDR3, the DNA is TGTGCCAGTAGTATAGGGAGGGATACCGGGGAGCTGTTTTTT.

CDR3 amino acids: CASSPLRGTYEQYF. The CDR3 nucleotides are TGCGCCAGCAGCCCGCTCAGGGGGACCTACGAGCAGTACTTC. This chain joins TRBV10-1 and TRBJ2-7; 7 bases are a match to TRBD1. With V trimmed by 6 bases and J by 2 bases, 7 bases remained unmatched. CDR3 size: 14 residues. The germline V gene encodes CDR1 WNHNN and CDR2 SYGVQD (reference sequence).

The table lists this clonotype with a few counts. The rearrangement uses TRBV7-9 and TRBJ2-5; 7 bases match TRBD1. Germline V gives CDR1 SEHNR, CDR2 FQNEAQ (reference sequence). Trimming removed 7 bases from V and 1 base from J; junction bases left unmatched: 9. This CDR3 is built from 15 residues. Here the CDR3 reads CASNTGEHGQETQYF. CDR3 DNA sequence: TGTGCCAGCAACACAGGGGAGCATGGCCAAGAGACCCAGTACTTC.

The table lists this clonotype with a few counts. The gene calls are TRBV2 and TRBJ2-7; no reliable D call. CDR3 length: 11 amino acids. The germline V gene encodes CDR1 SNHLY and CDR2 FYNNEI. V was cut by 7 bases and J by 4 bases, with 8 bases left in between. The DNA of the CDR3 is TGTGCCAGCACCGGCGAATACGAGCAGTACTTC. Its translation is CASTGEYEQYF.

This clonotype was seen only a few times. The rearrangement joins TRBV20-1 to TRBJ2-5; perhaps TRBD2 as D (5 bases). The CDR3 is 11 residues long. Trimming removed 5 bases from V and 5 bases from J, with 9 bases in between. Germline loops: CDR1 DFQATT, CDR2 SNEGSKA (reference sequence). The CDR3 is CSAGPGETQYF. The CDR3 bases are TGCAGTGCTGGGCCGGGGGAGACCCAGTACTTC.

J is TRBJ1-6 and V is TRBV27; 9 nucleotides line up with TRBD1. CDR3 length: 18 amino acids. Unmatched junction bases numbered 15, after V lost 5 bases and J lost 7 bases. The germline CDR1 and CDR2 sequences are MNHEY and SMNVEV (reference sequence). This CDR3 reads CASSPRRTGDLGNSPLHF. CDR3 nucleotide sequence: TGTGCCAGCAGTCCACGTAGGACAGGGGATCTCGGAAATTCACCCCTCCACTTT.

This clonotype appeared a single time. V is TRBV10-1 and J is TRBJ2-7; 9 bases are shared with TRBD1. The CDR3 loop spans 13 amino acids. Germline CDR1 reads WNHNN; CDR2 reads SYGVQD (reference sequence). Trimming removed 6 bases from V and 2 bases from J; junction bases left unmatched: 2. The CDR3 DNA is TGCGCCAGCAGCCGGGACAGGGCCTACGAGCAGTACTTC. Translated: CASSRDRAYEQYF.

This chain uses TRBV10-3 with TRBJ1-6; perhaps TRBD1 as D (5 bases). V was trimmed by 6 bases and J by 9 bases, leaving 21 bases between them. The CDR3 runs to 16 residues. The germline CDR1 and CDR2 sequences are ENHRY and SYGVKD. CDR3 in DNA: TGTGCCATCAGCTCGGGACCTAACTCCCAGGGTTCACCCCTCCACTTT. Its translation is CAISSGPNSQGSPLHF.

J is TRBJ2-3 and V is TRBV25-1, with D uncertain. The CDR3 has 13 residues. V lost 0 bases and J lost 5, with 6 bases in between. Germline V gene sequence: CDR1 MGHDK, CDR2 SYGVNS. CDR3 nucleotides: TGTGCCAGCAGTGAATATACAGAAGATACGCAGTATTTT. Its protein product is CASSEYTEDTQYF.